The rows below give T cell receptor beta chains drawn from one sample of a study of CD8+CD57+ T cells in acquired aplastic anemia. Via MiXCR, TCRdb re-called the reads, giving one row per CDR3 protein. The sample has around 400,000 distinct CDR3 sequences; 55% to 70% are singletons. Source material: sorted CD4+, CD8+, or CD8+CD57+ T cells (not recorded which) from PBMCs. The receptors shown here come from a human donor in good health, serving as a control. CDR3s include the opening cysteine and the closing phenylalanine or tryptophan. Fields, in order: V gene, J gene, D gene, clone size, CDR3 DNA, CDR3 protein. D genes are given only for firm matches. The size entry is marked missing in some rows and otherwise reads once, few, many or a size class.

TRBV7-2	TRBJ2-7	TRBD2	once	TGTGCCAGCAGCTTGGACGGTCACAGCGGGGAGCTGTATCAGTACTTC	CASSLDGHSGELYQYF
TRBV9	TRBJ1-2	.	.	TGCGCCAGCAGCTTGATGCCGCTGGCTTCTAACTATGGCTACACCTTC	CASSLMPLASNYGYTF
TRBV10-3	TRBJ1-2	.	many	TGTGCCAGCAGCCTCGGACAGACCCTCGCCTCTGTCTATGGCTACACCTTC	CASSLGQTLASVYGYTF
TRBV20-1	TRBJ2-1	.	many	TGCAGTGCTAGTCTCAGCATTTACAATGAGCAGTTCTTC	CSASLSIYNEQFF
TRBV7-2	TRBJ1-3	.	many	TGTGCCAGCAGCTTATTTCCGGGAAACACCATATATTTT	CASSLFPGNTIYF
TRBV5-8	TRBJ2-2	.	.	TGTGCCAGCAGCTTGGACGTAGGGGGGAACACCGGGGAGCTGTTTTTT	CASSLDVGGNTGELFF
TRBV10-3	TRBJ1-2	.	.	TGTGCCACAAAATCCCTTGGCGGGGGGGGCGCCCCGTATGGCTACACCTTC	CATKSLGGGGAPYGYTF
TRBV2	TRBJ2-5	.	.	TGTGCCAGCGGAGAAGGTCCGAATGGAGAGACCCAGTACTTC	CASGEGPNGETQYF
TRBV5-4	TRBJ1-6	TRBD1	.	TGTGCTCAACAATTTCGGACAGGAAATTCACCCCTCCACTTT	CAQQFRTGNSPLHF
TRBV7-8	TRBJ2-4	.	many	TGTGCCAGCAGCTTAGGGGATAGTTGGGGGCCCAAAAACATTCAGTACTTC	CASSLGDSWGPKNIQYF
TRBV7-8	TRBJ1-6	.	.	TGTGCCAGTAGCTCAGGACAGCAAATCAGCCCCAGCATTCTCCACTTT	CASSSGQQISPSILHF
TRBV6-6	TRBJ1-2	.	.	TGTGCCAGCAGTTACCCCCTCGGACGGGGGGCGCAAGGCTACACCTTC	CASSYPLGRGAQGYTF
TRBV7-3	TRBJ2-2	.	.	TGTGCCAGCAGACTACCGGGTGGAGACACCCAGGACCTGTTTTTT	CASRLPGGDTQDLFF
TRBV10-1	TRBJ2-7	.	.	TGCGCCAGCAGTTCCTCCGGGCCAGCATGCGAGACGCAGTACTTC	CASSSSGPACETQYF
TRBV5-8	TRBJ2-6	.	many	TGTGCCAGCAGCTTGGAGACCCCTGGGGCCAACGTCCTGACTTTC	CASSLETPGANVLTF
TRBV7-7	TRBJ1-1	.	.	TGTGCCAGCAGCGTAGTCAGGACAAGCACCTACAATGAGTTT	CASSVVRTSTYNEF
TRBV20-1	TRBJ2-5	TRBD1	.	TGCAGTGCTTCTCCGGGACAGGCCAACCAAGAGACCCAGTACTTC	CSASPGQANQETQYF
TRBV7-7	TRBJ1-5	TRBD1	.	TGTGCCAGCAGCTTCCTGCGGGACAGGGGGCCCCCGACTTTT	CASSFLRDRGPPTF
TRBV20-1	TRBJ2-7	TRBD1	.	TGCAGTGCCGCCCCGGTGGGGACAGGGATGCACGAGCAGTACTTC	CSAAPVGTGMHEQYF
TRBV7-4	TRBJ1-6	.	.	TGTGCCAGCAGAGCCGGGAAAGGCTATAATTCACACATCCACTTT	CASRAGKGYNSHIHF
TRBV7-8	TRBJ2-7	.	many	TGTGCCAGCAGGGACCGCGAGAGGTCCTACGAGCAGTACTTC	CASRDRERSYEQYF
TRBV15	TRBJ2-6	TRBD2	.	TGTGCCACCAGCAGAGATGGACTAGCGGGCTCTGGGGCCAACGTCCTGACTTTC	CATSRDGLAGSGANVLTF
TRBV7-3	TRBJ2-3	TRBD2	.	TGTGCCAGCAGCCCGGGGGGAGCATCGAAGGAGCAGTATTTT	CASSPGGASKEQYF
TRBV20-1	TRBJ1-5	TRBD1	.	TGCAGTGCTAGCGGGGACAGGGTGGGGCAGCCCCAGCATTTT	CSASGDRVGQPQHF
TRBV7-8	TRBJ1-5	.	.	TGTGCCAGCAGCTTAAGGCCCGGGCAATACAATGAGCAGCAGCATTTT	CASSLRPGQYNEQQHF
TRBV7-9	TRBJ1-1	.	.	TGTGCCAGCAGCTGGGTGGGCCACACTGAAGCTTTCTTT	CASSWVGHTEAFF
TRBV5-1	TRBJ2-3	.	many	TGCGCCAGCAGCTCAGGGACTGCGGCAGATACGCAGTATTTT	CASSSGTAADTQYF
TRBV7-2	TRBJ1-2	.	.	TGTGCCAGCAGCTCAGTACTCTTC	CASSSVLF
TRBV5-8	TRBJ2-2	TRBD2	many	TGTGCCAGCAGACCCGGGGGGACTTACACCGGGGAGCTGTTTTTT	CASRPGGTYTGELFF
TRBV3-2	TRBJ1-5	.	many	TGTGCCAGCAGCCAAGAACGACAGGGTAAAGTGTATAGCAATCAGCCCCAGCATTTT	CASSQERQGKVYSNQPQHF
TRBV20-1	TRBJ2-3	TRBD2	.	TGCAGTGCCGTGAAAGCGGGGGGCCCAGATACGCAGTATTTT	CSAVKAGGPDTQYF
TRBV2	TRBJ1-1	.	.	TGTGCCAGCAGTGTGCCTCATGAGTCGTCGGCTTTCTTT	CASSVPHESSAFF
TRBV7-2	TRBJ2-7	TRBD1	.	TGTGCCAGCAGCCCCAGGACAGGGCACCACGAGCAGTACTTC	CASSPRTGHHEQYF
TRBV6-5	TRBJ2-7	.	many	TGTGCCAGCAGTCCACGCCCTAGTTCAACAGCCTACGAGCAGTACTTC	CASSPRPSSTAYEQYF
TRBV2	TRBJ2-7	.	.	TGTGCCACCAGCGCGGACCTATCCTATGACCAGTTGTTCTTC	CATSADLSYDQLFF
TRBV29-1	TRBJ2-7	.	.	TGCAGCGCAGAAGGTGGGCAGTTCTTCTACGAGCAGTACTTC	CSAEGGQFFYEQYF
TRBV7-2	TRBJ2-1	.	.	TGTGCCAGCAGCTTGGGTAGGGAGGAGCAGCACTTC	CASSLGREEQHF
TRBV5-5	TRBJ2-3	TRBD2	many	TGTGCCAGCAGCCCCGGACTAGCGGGGAACACAGATACGCAGTATTTT	CASSPGLAGNTDTQYF
TRBV7-3	TRBJ2-7	.	.	TGTGCCAGCAGCGCTCGAACAGGGTCGGTTTACGAGTTGTACTTC	CASSARTGSVYELYF
TRBV20-1	TRBJ1-2	.	.	TGCAGTGCTAAACCGGCGGGGGGCTTTTGGACCTTC	CSAKPAGGFWTF
TRBV20-1	TRBJ2-5	.	.	TGCAGTGCTAGAGTCCAAGGCGGGGAGCAAGAGACCCAGTACTTC	CSARVQGGEQETQYF
TRBV5-5	TRBJ1-1	.	.	TGCGCCAGCAGCTCCAATAGCTACACTGAAGCTTTCTTT	CASSSNSYTEAFF
TRBV5-4	TRBJ1-1	.	many	TGTGCCAGCAGCTTATACGGGGTGAACACTGAAGCTTTCTTT	CASSLYGVNTEAFF